This TCR beta chain comes out of a study of vaccination effects on CD4 cells after COVID-19. About this clone: Its antigen is currently unknown.

The CDR3 has 15 residues. Germline V gives CDR1 SGHAT, CDR2 FQNNGV. The ends were cut back, 1 base at V and 2 bases at J, with 11 bases in the middle. ViraFEST assay sequencing came after antigen-specific CD4+ T cells were expanded with viral peptide pools. Following 10 days of culture, CD4+ T cells were isolated. Peptides at about 10 ug/ml and IL-2 at 10 IU/ml were added to a few million PBMC per well. Half of the medium was exchanged for IL-2 medium on both days 3 and 7. The study, taken as a whole, reports: Relatively few convalescent patients took part in the study, which had no early post-infection timepoints.

Measured with immunoSEQ multiplex PCR; TCRdb has only the in-frame clones, and not every one. The table records more than 25,000 clones, roughly two thirds of them present only once. The gene calls are TRBV11-2 and TRBJ2-5, with D perhaps matching TRBD2 (5 bases). Sequenced material: CD4+ T cells from PBMCs cultured with HCoV-229E spike peptides, taken before COVID-19 vaccination. The source of this sequence is a human donor who received a COVID-19 vaccine. The CDR3 DNA sequence: TGTGCCAGCAGCTTAGTTGGCGGCGGGCAAGAGACCCAGTACTTC. It is translated as CASSLVGGGQETQYF.